The 27 T cell receptor beta chains in this list originate from one sample, sequenced in a study of blood T cell repertoires in COVID-19 (dated by TCRdb to 2018 to 2020). Library prep was done by the immunoSEQ multiplex PCR assay. TCRdb provides this immuneACCESS table in a form limited to in-frame rearrangements. Some clones are lacking; in checked studies, under half of them reflect an unresolved V gene, and why the rest are absent is not known. This sample holds about 210,000 clones; roughly 88% were observed only once. The ten largest clones capture 1.5% of the sample. The sample consisted of peripheral blood. These receptors all stem from a man aged 18 to 35 with active or convalescent COVID-19.

The chain combines TRBV6-4 with TRBJ1-6, with 8 bases aligning to TRBD1. This CDR3 region has 15 residues. Germline assignment: CDR1 MRHNA and CDR2 SNTAGT. V lost 2 bases and J lost 7; bases outside the gene matches: 4. This chain's CDR3 is CASSDAGTGNSPLHF. The CDR3 DNA is TGTGCCAGCAGTGACGCCGGGACAGGCAATTCACCCCTCCACTTT.

V is TRBV28 and J is TRBJ1-1; D not certain. This CDR3 is 14 amino acids long. Germline V gene lookup returns CDR1 MDHEN and CDR2 SYDVKM. Trimming shortened V by 2 bases and J by 1 base, and 8 bases separated the two germline ends. The CDR3 coding sequence is TGTGCCAGCAGTTTAGTCCCCTCGAACACTGAAGCTTTCTTT. This gives the protein CASSLVPSNTEAFF. Filled out from reference TRBV28 and TRBJ1-1, the complete variable domain reads DVKVTQSSRYLVKRTGEKVFLECVQDMDHENMFWYRQDPGLGLRLIYFSYDVKMKEKGDIPEGYSVSREKKERFSLILESASTNQTSMYLCASSLVPSNTEAFFGQGTRLTVV.

V usage is TRBV6-1 and J usage is TRBJ1-1, with a possible D match to TRBD1 (6 bases). CDR1 and CDR2 (germline): MNHNS, SASEGT. Trimming removed 0 bases at V and 6 bases at J, with 8 bases between. The CDR3 sequence is 13 residues long. CDR3 nucleotide sequence: TGTGCCAGCAGTGAAGCGTGGGGGCCTGAAGCTTTCTTT. Protein: CASSEAWGPEAFF.

J is TRBJ1-4 and V is TRBV6-6; possible D gene TRBD1, 5 bases. Germline assignment: CDR1 MNHNY and CDR2 SVGAGI (reference sequence). The V end lost 2 bases, the J end lost 4 bases, and 11 bases lay between the germline ends. The CDR3 loop spans 15 amino acids. CDR3 protein: CASSYEQELNEKLFF. As DNA, the CDR3 is TGTGCCAGCAGTTACGAACAGGAACTTAATGAAAAACTGTTTTTT.

The DNA of the CDR3 is TGTGCCAGCAGTTTATCGTCAGGGTATGAGCAGTTCTTC. This codes for CASSLSSGYEQFF. This chain uses TRBV27 with TRBJ2-1; D possibly corresponds to TRBD1 (5 bases). This CDR3 has 13 amino acids. The germline gives CDR1 MNHEY, CDR2 SMNVEV (reference sequence). V was trimmed by 0 bases and J by 8 bases, leaving 8 bases between them.

The chain joins TRBV6-6 to TRBJ2-1, with D perhaps TRBD2 (6 bases). Germline-derived CDR1 and CDR2 are MNHNY and SVGAGI (reference sequence). This CDR3 spans 14 amino acids. Trimming stripped 6 bases from V and 5 bases from J, with 14 bases between. The CDR3 here is CASRRLEMNNEQFF. DNA of the CDR3: TGTGCCAGCAGACGACTAGAGATGAACAATGAGCAGTTCTTC.

The gene calls are TRBV19 and TRBJ1-3, with D perhaps matching TRBD1 (6 bases). Germline V gene data show CDR1 as LNHDA and CDR2 as SQIVND (reference sequence). The CDR3 is 15 residues long. With 4 bases removed from V and 2 bases from J, the gap between germline ends came to 12 bases. CDR3 protein: CASSRPEGAGNTIYF. In DNA, the CDR3 is TGTGCCAGTAGTAGGCCCGAGGGGGCTGGAAACACCATATATTTT.

The chain has TRBV3-1 (or the pseudogene TRBV3-2) and TRBJ1-4, with 7 bases that match TRBD1. The length of the CDR3 is 16 residues. Germline lookup yields CDR1 LGHDT and CDR2 YNNKEL (reference sequence). With 0 bases clipped from V and 8 bases from J, the junction kept 9 bases outside the gene matches. DNA of the CDR3: TGTGCCAGCAGCCAAGATTCAGGGGGAGGTGGAGAAAAACTGTTTTTT. Protein sequence: CASSQDSGGGGEKLFF.

This clone was detected once. The J gene is TRBJ2-1, the V gene TRBV7-9; a possible D gene is TRBD2 (5 bases). The V end lost 8 bases, the J end lost 10 bases, and 9 bases lay between the germline ends. The CDR3 sequence is 10 residues long. Looked up from germline, CDR1 is SEHNR and CDR2 is FQNEAQ (reference sequence). The CDR3 reads CASQAGEQFF. The CDR3 bases are TGTGCCAGCCAGGCGGGCGAGCAGTTCTTC.

The chain has TRBV5-1 and TRBJ2-7; TRBD1 is a possible D gene (5 bases). Germline V gene sequence: CDR1 SGHRS, CDR2 YFSETQ. The CDR3 has 13 residues. Trimming stripped 4 bases from V and 9 bases from J, with 17 bases between. CDR3 protein: CASSAGPQNGQYF. The CDR3 DNA reads TGCGCCAGCAGCGCAGGGCCCCAAAATGGGCAGTACTTC.

J is TRBJ2-1 and V is TRBV3-1 (or the pseudogene TRBV3-2); D gene uncertain. Germline CDR1 LGHDT, CDR2 YNNKEL (reference sequence). This CDR3 contains 19 residues. The V and J ends lost 0 bases and 6 bases respectively, with 24 bases between them. The CDR3 spells CASSQDWALGGTSLNEQFF. The CDR3 DNA reads TGTGCCAGCAGCCAAGACTGGGCTTTGGGTGGTACCTCCCTCAATGAGCAGTTCTTC.

Written as DNA, the CDR3 is TGTGCCAGCAGCTTAGGGTTCGGACTAGCGGGAGCCTCGGGGGAGCTGTTTTTT. Translated, it gives CASSLGFGLAGASGELFF. The chain links TRBV7-9 to TRBJ2-2, with 13 nucleotides matching TRBD2. Germline CDR1 and CDR2: SEHNR and FQNEAQ (reference sequence). The junction had 10 bases not matched to a gene; V was cut back by 1 base and J by 8 bases. There are 18 residues in the CDR3.

This chain uses TRBV9 with TRBJ2-2; TRBD1 matches 11 bases. Germline V gene data show CDR1 as SGDLS and CDR2 as YYNGEE. J gave up 4 bases and V 3 bases, and 2 bases lay outside the gene matches. The CDR3 is 15 amino acids. DNA of the CDR3: TGTGCCAGCAGCGCAGGACAGGGGGCCACCGGGGAGCTGTTTTTT. Its protein product is CASSAGQGATGELFF. The full variable domain, with the rest looked up from reference TRBV9 and TRBJ2-2, is DSGVTQTPKHLITATGQRVTLRCSPRSGDLSVYWYQQSLDQGLQFLIQYYNGEERAKGNILERFSAQQFPDLHSELNLSSLELGDSALYFCASSAGQGATGELFFGEGSRLTVL.

This clone is a singleton in its sample. The V call is TRBV7-2, the J call TRBJ2-2, with 9 bases that match TRBD2. V was clipped by 4 bases and J by 6 bases; unmatched bases: 9. The germline V gene has CDR1 SGHTA and CDR2 FQGNSA. The CDR3 loop spans 16 amino acids. This CDR3 reads CASSSRTSEYAGELFF. DNA of the CDR3: TGTGCCAGCAGCTCCCGGACTAGCGAGTACGCCGGGGAGCTGTTTTTT.

In this sample, this clone turned up once. This chain connects TRBV4-2 to TRBJ1-2; TRBD1 matches 9 bases. The germline CDR1 and CDR2 sequences are LGHNA and YNFKEQ. V lost 2 bases and J lost 2; bases outside the gene matches: 3. The CDR3 has 15 residues. The CDR3 DNA reads TGTGCCAGCAGCCAAAGGGACAGGGAAAACTATGGCTACACCTTC. This codes for CASSQRDRENYGYTF.

The rearrangement links TRBV28 to TRBJ2-7, with 8 nucleotides matching TRBD2. Trimming took 7 bases from V and 2 from J; bases not matched to a gene: 10. The germline gives CDR1 MDHEN, CDR2 SYDVKM. CDR3 length: 15 amino acids. The CDR3 spells CASNPGTRVAYEQYF. CDR3 nucleotides: TGTGCCAGCAACCCCGGGACTAGAGTCGCCTACGAGCAGTACTTC.

The genes are TRBV10-2 and TRBJ1-1; D perhaps matches TRBD1 (6 bases). The V gene lost 2 bases and the J gene lost 14 bases, with 21 bases spanning the gap. CDR1 is WSHSY, CDR2 SAAADI, per germline. The CDR3 consists of 14 residues. This CDR3 is CASSERGGPSDRFF. In DNA form, the CDR3 reads TGCGCCAGCAGTGAGAGGGGGGGGCCCTCCGATCGATTCTTT.

This clone has just one count. The chain's CDR3 is CASSMGLAGNEQFF. The CDR3 DNA reads as TGTGCCAGTAGTATGGGACTAGCGGGGAATGAGCAGTTCTTC. The V and J genes are TRBV19 and TRBJ2-1; 13 bases map to TRBD2. CDR3 length: 14 amino acids. From germline, CDR1 is LNHDA and CDR2 SQIVND (reference sequence). V shed 3 bases and J 7 bases; nucleotides not matched to a gene: 0.

This chain links TRBV29-1 with TRBJ2-7; 10 bases map to TRBD2. The CDR3 loop spans 14 amino acids. The germline CDR1 and CDR2 sequences are SQVTM and ANQGSEA. J lost 4 bases, V lost 3 bases, and 6 bases had no gene match. The CDR3 bases are TGCAGCGTTGACGCAGCTAGCGGGAGTTACGAGCAGTACTTC. Protein: CSVDAASGSYEQYF.

The chain combines TRBV20-1 with TRBJ1-2, with D uncertain. Germline V CDR1 and CDR2: DFQATT, SNEGSKA (reference sequence). The V end was cut by 3 bases, the J end by 8 bases, with 7 bases between. There are 10 residues in the CDR3. The CDR3 DNA follows: TGCAGTGCTAGTTATCTGGGCTACACCTTC. It codes for CSASYLGYTF.

The J gene is TRBJ1-1, the V gene TRBV11-2, with D perhaps TRBD1 (5 bases). V gave up 3 bases and J gave up 4 bases, with 12 bases separating them. The CDR3 is 14 residues long. The V gene's germline CDR1 is SGHAT and CDR2 FQNNGV. The CDR3 here is CASSLAEGATEAFF. The DNA of the CDR3 is TGTGCCAGCAGCTTGGCGGAAGGGGCCACTGAAGCTTTCTTT.

This clone appeared a few times. J is TRBJ2-2 and V is TRBV9, with 10 bases aligning to TRBD2. The CDR3 contains 15 residues. Trimming removed 1 base from V and 6 bases from J; junction bases left unmatched: 3. Germline assignment: CDR1 SGDLS and CDR2 YYNGEE. CDR3 loop: CASSVTSGIPGELFF. Here the CDR3 DNA reads TGTGCCAGCAGCGTAACTAGCGGGATCCCCGGGGAGCTGTTTTTT.

The genes are TRBV19 and TRBJ2-1; D possibly corresponds to TRBD2 (6 bases). The germline V and J ends were trimmed by 9 bases and 0 bases, with 18 bases remaining between them. Germline V gives CDR1 LNHDA, CDR2 SQIVND (reference sequence). The CDR3 is 16 residues long. The CDR3 coding sequence is TGTGCCAGCCGCCTTTGGGGGGATAGCTCCTACAATGAGCAGTTCTTC. Translation: CASRLWGDSSYNEQFF.

A note on this clone: Mismatch with germline at one junction end may stem from a read error. The chain combines TRBV29-1 with TRBJ1-1; the D gene is possibly TRBD1 (6 bases). The V gene's germline CDR1 is SQVTM and CDR2 ANQGSEA. This CDR3 has 13 residues. The DNA for the CDR3 is TGCAGCGTTGATCGGGGGGCTTCGGCTGAGGCTTTCTTT. Its translation: CSVDRGASAEAFF.

V and J are TRBV6-6 and TRBJ2-7; D is possibly TRBD2 (5 bases). The CDR3 runs to 11 residues. Trimming shortened V by 7 bases and J by 6 bases, and 10 bases separated the two germline ends. CDR1 and CDR2 from the germline V gene are MNHNY and SVGAGI (reference sequence). CDR3 DNA: TGTGCCAGCACCCGGGGTCCCGAGCAGTACTTC. The encoded protein is CASTRGPEQYF.

The V gene is TRBV18, the J gene TRBJ1-3, with TRBD1 matching 7 bases. The CDR3 is made up of 14 amino acids. CDR1 and CDR2 from the germline V gene are KGHSH and LQKENI. The V gene end was trimmed by 3 bases and the J gene end by 8 bases; junction bases not matched to a gene: 7. The CDR3: CASSPSTGTDTIYF. CDR3 DNA sequence: TGTGCCAGCTCACCGTCGACAGGGACGGACACCATATATTTT.

The gene calls are TRBV7-2 and TRBJ2-7; D is perhaps TRBD1 (6 bases). CDR3 length equals 16 residues. Looked up from germline, CDR1 is SGHTA and CDR2 is FQGNSA. The V end was cut by 5 bases, the J end by 3 bases, with 20 bases between. The CDR3 here is CASSRAQGGQNYEQYF. The CDR3 bases are TGTGCCAGCAGCCGCGCTCAGGGCGGACAGAACTACGAGCAGTACTTC.